This T cell receptor (beta chain) comes out of a study of vaccination effects on CD4 cells after COVID-19. Clones were sequenced by immunoSEQ multiplex PCR, and TCRdb holds only the in-frame ones, with some missing. The table has around 30,000 clones, roughly two thirds seen once. Within the ViraFEST assay, antigen-specific CD4+ T cells underwent expansion with viral peptide pools prior to sequencing. Cultured cells yielded isolated CD4+ T cells after 10 days. For each well, 1.5 million to 2 million PBMC were cultured with 8 to 10 IU/ml IL-2 and around 9 ug/ml peptides. Cells had half their medium changed to IL-2 medium on days 3 and 7. Comments on this clone: Its antigen is undetermined.

Sequenced here: CD4+ T cells from PBMCs cultured with HCoV-229E spike peptides, sampled before COVID-19 vaccination. The receptor comes from a human donor who received a COVID-19 vaccine.

CDR3 residues: CASSLRGGNTEAFF. Here the CDR3 DNA reads TGTGCCAGCAGTCTCAGGGGGGGGAACACTGAAGCTTTCTTT. This chain connects TRBV27 to TRBJ1-1, with 7 bases that match TRBD1. The germline V gene encodes CDR1 MNHEY and CDR2 SMNVEV (reference sequence). The J segment lost 1 base and the V segment lost 5 bases, leaving 4 bases of the junction unmatched. This CDR3 spans 14 amino acids.